This T cell receptor (beta chain) was recorded in a study of blood T cell repertoires in COVID-19. Data came from immunoSEQ multiplex PCR; TCRdb stores just in-frame clones and leaves some out. The sample has around 130,000 clones, about 82% seen once. CDR1 is WSHSY, CDR2 SAAADI, per germline. The length of the CDR3 is 11 residues. This clone has only one observation. Compared with germline, one end of the junction differs, possibly owing to a read error. This TCR derives from a man in his fifties with acute or convalescent COVID-19. This sequence joins TRBV10-2 and TRBJ2-1; TRBD1 agrees at 8 bases. Sequenced material: peripheral blood. CDR3 DNA: TGCGCCAGCGGTGACAGGGGTTGGAGGTTCTTC. This encodes CASGDRGWRFF.